This is a list of T cell receptor beta chains from one sample in a study of blood T cell repertoires in COVID-19. Assay: immunoSEQ multiplex PCR; the TCRdb copy retains only in-frame clones and omits some. Of around 250,000 clones listed, approximately 86% are singletons. Sequencing was done on a sample of peripheral blood. These receptors were taken from a woman aged 55-70 years who had recovered from COVID-19. The conserved cysteine and the conserved F or W are not part of the CDR3 here. D genes are given only for firm matches.

v_gene	j_gene	d_gene	CDR3aa
TRBV19	TRBJ1-1	TRBD1	ASSGGSRGSGTEAF
TRBV6-2/TRBV6-3	TRBJ1-5	-	ASSYEGGARQPQH
TRBV6-4	TRBJ2-5	TRBD1	ASRTGTGKVARAGETQY
TRBV5-6	TRBJ1-1	-	ASRSLRWGGANTEAF
TRBV4-1	TRBJ2-1	-	ASSQPLMGAPYNEQF
TRBV6-5	TRBJ1-3	TRBD1	ASSYSGQISGNTIY
TRBV7-2	TRBJ1-1	TRBD1	ASSLDRVNTEAF
TRBV4-1	TRBJ2-1	-	ASSPPPAGAHNEQF
TRBV10-2	TRBJ2-3	TRBD2	ASGGTLADTDTQY
TRBV7-3	TRBJ1-6	-	ASSSDSFYNSPLH
TRBV6-2/TRBV6-3	TRBJ1-5	-	ASSYGAGSGQPQH
TRBV7-9	TRBJ2-6	-	ASSLARGDGANVLT
TRBV29-1	TRBJ1-1	TRBD1	SGLTGGPEAF
TRBV6-2/TRBV6-3	TRBJ1-2	-	ASSLFGQHYGYT
TRBV11-2	TRBJ1-1	-	ASTKRGTVAEAF
TRBV5-1	TRBJ1-6	TRBD1	ASAQLGQGTLH
TRBV5-4	TRBJ2-3	-	ASSLTDTQY
TRBV2	TRBJ2-5	TRBD1	ASLTPGQGARETQY
TRBV27	TRBJ1-6	TRBD1	ASSVSGTGFSPLH
TRBV23-1	TRBJ2-7	-	ASPKEGTSRGRYEQY
TRBV4-1	TRBJ1-2	TRBD1	ASSHPGQGAYGYT
TRBV4-3	TRBJ2-2	TRBD2	ASSQELAGNTGELF
TRBV7-3	TRBJ1-6	TRBD1	ASSRTGFGSPLH
TRBV19	TRBJ2-3	TRBD2	ASGLAADTQY
TRBV24-1	TRBJ1-5	TRBD1	ATSAQDRGEQPQH
TRBV7-9	TRBJ1-1	-	ASSAGFWGLNTEAF
TRBV6-2/TRBV6-3	TRBJ1-4	-	ASSYLVDNEKLF
TRBV9	TRBJ1-2	-	ASSRGNGYT
TRBV9	TRBJ2-2	-	ASGMGTTVTNTGELF
TRBV14	TRBJ2-7	-	ASSQDRRRGMYEQY
TRBV28	TRBJ1-6	-	ASRDAGGANNSPLH
TRBV5-1	TRBJ2-3	TRBD2	ASSLSSGGAGDTQY
TRBV29-1	TRBJ2-2	-	SVEAGGWTGELF
TRBV6-1	TRBJ2-5	TRBD2	ASSVPSGGASETQY
TRBV11-1	TRBJ2-5	-	ASRRDPGGRETQY
TRBV7-2	TRBJ2-5	-	ASSRGEPGQETQY
TRBV20-1	TRBJ2-2	TRBD2	SASSGTNTGELF
TRBV10-2	TRBJ2-2	-	ASSPQGLLGELF
TRBV7-2	TRBJ2-5	TRBD2	ASRAGTSGGPGSSQY
TRBV5-1	TRBJ1-1	TRBD1	ASSSLFRRQGEAF
TRBV28	TRBJ1-1	-	ASSPPRNTEAF
TRBV19	TRBJ2-7	-	ASRTGEDEQY
TRBV6-6	TRBJ1-6	-	ASNNGGSESPLH
TRBV7-7	TRBJ2-3	TRBD2	ASSLTASGGKDTQY
TRBV7-3	TRBJ2-1	TRBD2	ASSATSGYVNEQF
TRBV6-1	TRBJ1-2	-	ASSDTPRGLYGYT
TRBV10-3	TRBJ1-6	TRBD1	AIRPGTGKNWGNSPLH
TRBV9	TRBJ1-2	-	ASTGAIANYGYT
TRBV7-9	TRBJ2-1	TRBD2	ASSFQRGDNEQF
TRBV4-1	TRBJ1-2	-	ASSQPATRGFGYGYT
TRBV9	TRBJ1-3	-	ASSVGLQGRTGNTIY
TRBV5-4	TRBJ2-3	TRBD2	ASSLASGGASTDTQY
TRBV5-1	TRBJ2-6	TRBD1	ASSLRQGGAGANVLT